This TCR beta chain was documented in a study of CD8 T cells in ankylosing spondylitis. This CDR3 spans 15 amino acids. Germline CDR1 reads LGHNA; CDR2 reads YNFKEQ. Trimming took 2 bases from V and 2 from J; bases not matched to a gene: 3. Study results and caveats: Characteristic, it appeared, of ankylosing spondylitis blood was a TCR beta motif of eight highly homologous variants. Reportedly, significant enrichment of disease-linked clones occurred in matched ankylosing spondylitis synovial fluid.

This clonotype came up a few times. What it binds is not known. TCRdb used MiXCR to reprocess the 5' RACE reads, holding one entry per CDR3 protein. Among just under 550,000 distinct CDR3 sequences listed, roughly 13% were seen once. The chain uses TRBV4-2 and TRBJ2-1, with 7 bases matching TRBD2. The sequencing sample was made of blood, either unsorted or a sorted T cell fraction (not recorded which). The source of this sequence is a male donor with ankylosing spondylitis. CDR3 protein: CASSQQSGAYNEQFF. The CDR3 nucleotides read TGTGCCAGCAGCCAACAGAGCGGGGCCTACAATGAGCAGTTCTTC.